The present entry profiles one TCR beta chain with its context. No antigen is known for it. Within one base of it there is no much larger clone, and no base qualities were kept. Participants in the prospective study were aged about 18 to 95 years, lived in 24 United States geographic areas, and enrolled through a virtual design. In the prospective study, participants were assigned to cohorts based on the clinical history participants reported in a screening survey and a study questionnaire. Recovered participants in ImmuneRACE Cohort 3 were defined as having two consecutive negative NP/OP PCR tests, clearance from a healthcare professional, or resolution of symptoms. In the prospective study, mobile phlebotomists collected whole blood, serum and a nasopharyngeal or oropharyngeal swab from each participant. Over a roughly two-month period, participants in the prospective study had the option of providing additional blood draws and questionnaires. Before DNA extraction, prospective study blood samples were shipped either frozen or at room temperature.

This sample was included in a study of blood T cell repertoires in COVID-19 (dated by TCRdb to about 2020). Some background on the complete study: Collaborator samples came from the United States, Italy and Spain and covered acute and convalescent phases of COVID-19. Samples were obtained from the ongoing ImmuneRACE study (first 160 participants) and from some 1,200 subjects provided by 6 global collaborators. The material from the prospective study consisted of cDNA or gDNA derived from T cells, B-cell-depleted T cells, or PBMCs. The dataset comprised deeply sampled blood TCRbeta repertoires from subjects exposed to, actively infected with, or recovered from COVID-19. A freely available public database, intended as a resource for researchers studying the immune response to SARS-CoV-2, is where the repertoires were released. Nearly every sample came with metadata listing a de-identified subject ID, COVID-19 status, age in years and sex. Where available, HLA class I and class II types were taken from metadata supplied by the sample provider and were not determined by assay-based typing. The study at large found these results: How much clinical and demographic metadata was included differed by source and by participant, and the metadata was provided uncurated.

TCRbeta CDR3 regions were amplified from genomic DNA by means of the immunoSEQ Assay, a bias-controlled multiplex PCR. From the authors' description of their analysis: Nucleated cell counts per sample were estimated from amplification of reference gene primers within the assay. Sequence reads were collapsed and filtered to measure the absolute abundance of every unique TCRbeta CDR3 rearrangement. For each sample, productive Simpson clonality was calculated by taking the square root of Simpson's diversity index across productive rearrangements. This immuneACCESS table, as held by TCRdb, lists in-frame sequences with V and J called but not all clones. Of the missing ones, under half trace to an unresolved V gene in checked studies; the others have no known cause. That table furnishes V, J and clone size, whereas the DNA furnished D and trimming. The sample profile shows about 380,000 clones; more than 75% of them were found once. The ten largest clonotypes hold 0.9% to 1.5% of the sample.

Clipping removes 0 bases from V and 3 bases from J, with 2 as the unmatched junction base count. The CDR3 has 16 amino acids, counting the end cysteine and phenylalanine. Just the 48-base CDR3 DNA is kept, in frame starting at base 1. Taken from the germline V gene, the CDR1 and CDR2 loops are SGHVS and FNYEAQ. Sample: PBMCs or T cells enriched from blood (not recorded which). This clonotype originated in a woman between 18 and 29 years old who had recovered from COVID-19. The chain couples TRBV7-6 to TRBJ2-2; 9 central nucleotides agree with TRBD2. The CDR3 has the sequence CASSLAGGGDTGELFF. In nucleotide form, the sequence is TGTGCCAGCAGCTTAGCGGGCGGGGGGGACACCGGGGAGCTGTTTTTT.